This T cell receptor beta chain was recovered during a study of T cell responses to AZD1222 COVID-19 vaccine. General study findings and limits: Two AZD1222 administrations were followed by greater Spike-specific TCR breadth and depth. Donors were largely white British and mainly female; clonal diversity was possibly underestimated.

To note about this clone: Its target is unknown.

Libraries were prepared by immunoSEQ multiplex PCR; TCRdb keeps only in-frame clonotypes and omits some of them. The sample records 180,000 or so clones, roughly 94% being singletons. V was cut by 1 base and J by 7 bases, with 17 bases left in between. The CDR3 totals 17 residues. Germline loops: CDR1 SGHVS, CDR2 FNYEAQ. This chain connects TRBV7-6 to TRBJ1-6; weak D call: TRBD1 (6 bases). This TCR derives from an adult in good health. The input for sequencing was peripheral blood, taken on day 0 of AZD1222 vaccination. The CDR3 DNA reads TGTGCCAGCAGCTTAGAAGATTATCGGACAGCCAATTCACCCCTCCACTTT. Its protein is CASSLEDYRTANSPLHF.